This TCR beta chain came from a study of cytomegalovirus exposure and HLA in healthy donors. With 7 bases removed from V and 2 bases from J, the gap between germline ends came to 9 bases. Germline V gives CDR1 MDHEN, CDR2 SYDVKM. CDR3 length equals 12 residues. PCR involved 60 Vbeta and 13 Jbeta primers. Sequenced by immunoSEQ multiplex PCR; TCRdb stores in-frame clones only, minus some. The data show over 100,000 clones, approximately 65% seen once. This sequence originates from a man between 18 and 35 years old in good health and CMV-seronegative. The sequenced sample was PBMCs. This chain uses TRBV28 with TRBJ2-7, with D uncertain. CDR3 sequence (DNA): TGTGCCAGCACCACAGCAACCTACGAGCAGTACTTC. Protein: CASTTATYEQYF.